This entry concerns a single T cell receptor beta chain. The antigen remains undetermined. The method was immunoSEQ multiplex PCR; TCRdb's version includes in-frame clones alone and lacks a portion of them. The sample yields 20,000 or so clones, 88% seen once. This CDR3 is built from 16 residues. From germline, CDR1 is SNHLY and CDR2 FYNNEI. The V segment lost 6 bases and the J segment 3 bases; nucleotides outside the gene matches: 10. The sample is drawn from a study of OX40 agonist ivuxolimab in advanced cancers. In the study overall: The eligibility criteria allowed prior anti-PD-1, anti-PD-L1 or anti-CTLA-4 therapy, and around 40% had some. Findings and limits, study-wide: The authors did not determine the antigen specificity of the expanded peripheral T cells.

The input for sequencing was CD4+ or CD8+ T cells sorted from blood, taken in a trial of the OX40 agonist ivuxolimab. This receptor was obtained from an adult with an advanced solid tumor such as melanoma, head and neck, liver or kidney cancer. This chain joins TRBV2 and TRBJ2-3; 9 nucleotides align to TRBD1. The CDR3 region is CASRPPGTGRTDTQYF. The CDR3 DNA is TGTGCCAGCAGACCCCCCGGGACAGGGCGTACAGATACGCAGTATTTT.